This entry describes one T cell receptor (beta chain). Participants' own reports of clinical history determined their cohort assignment. Two consecutive negative NP/OP PCR tests, clearance, or resolved symptoms defined Cohort 3 recovery. Germline V CDR1 and CDR2: SGHRS, YFSETQ. V lost 0 bases, J lost 7 bases, and 11 bases lay in between. CDR3 length: 14 amino acids. The record originates from a study of blood T cell repertoires in COVID-19. Study details: The United States, Italy and Spain were the sources of the acute and convalescent COVID-19 samples.

Per the authors' pipeline: Amplification from reference gene primers served as the basis for estimated nucleated cell counts. Clones were sequenced by immunoSEQ multiplex PCR, and TCRdb holds only the in-frame ones, with some missing. V and J calls and clone size are copied from that table; D and trimming were computed from the DNA. The sample holds about 290,000 clones, around 86% seen once. The TCR was taken from a woman aged 40-49 years who had recovered from COVID-19. The sample consisted of PBMCs or T cells enriched from blood (not recorded which). The chain links TRBV5-1 to TRBJ2-1; D gene ambiguous. CDR3 region: CASSLGVSGNEQFF. The CDR3 DNA is TGCGCCAGCAGCTTGGGGGTGTCAGGTAATGAGCAGTTCTTC.